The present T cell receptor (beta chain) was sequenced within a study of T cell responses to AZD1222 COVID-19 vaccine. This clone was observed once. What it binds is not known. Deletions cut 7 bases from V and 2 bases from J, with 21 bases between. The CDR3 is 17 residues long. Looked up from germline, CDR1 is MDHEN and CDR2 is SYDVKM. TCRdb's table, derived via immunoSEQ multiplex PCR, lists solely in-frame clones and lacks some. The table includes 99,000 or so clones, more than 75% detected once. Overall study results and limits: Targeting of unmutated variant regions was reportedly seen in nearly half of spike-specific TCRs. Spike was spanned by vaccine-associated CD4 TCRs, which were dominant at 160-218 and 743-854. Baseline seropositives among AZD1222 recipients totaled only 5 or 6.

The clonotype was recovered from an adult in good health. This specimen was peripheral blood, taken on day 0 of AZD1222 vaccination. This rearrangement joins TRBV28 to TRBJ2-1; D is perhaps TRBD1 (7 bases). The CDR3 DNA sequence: TGTGCCAGCACCCTAGGGGTGGGCAGGGGGGCCTACAATGAGCAGTTCTTC. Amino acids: CASTLGVGRGAYNEQFF.